This TCR beta chain derives from a study of type 1 and type 2 diabetes patients. Germline V CDR1 and CDR2: DFQATT, SNEGSKA (reference sequence). The ends lost 6 bases at V and 6 bases at J; junction bases unmatched: 7. The CDR3 runs 14 residues. The PCR template was genomic DNA. Amplification of the beta chain CDR3 used 30 forward and 13 reverse multiplex primers. MiXCR, run by TCRdb on the multiplex PCR reads, gives a single entry per CDR3 protein. The sample contains fewer than 350,000 distinct CDR3 sequences, more than 40% of which appear only once. The chain recombines TRBV20-1 with TRBJ1-6, with TRBD1 matching over 8 bases. The origin of this receptor is a man younger than 30 with type 2 diabetes. The sample comprised peripheral blood mononuclear cells (PBMCs). For the CDR3, the DNA is TGCAGTGCGAGGACAGGGTCGATTAATTCACCCCTCCACTTT. Translating it yields CSARTGSINSPLHF.